This T cell receptor beta chain appears in the sequencing data of a study of blood T cell repertoires in COVID-19. The CDR3 has 15 amino acids. Looked up from germline, CDR1 is MNHEY and CDR2 is SVGAGI. V was pared by 6 bases and J by 0 bases, with 7 bases of the junction left unmatched. Original handling: For nucleated cells, counts were estimated from reference gene primer amplification. Data came from immunoSEQ multiplex PCR; TCRdb stores just in-frame clones and leaves some out. That table furnishes V, J and clone size, whereas the DNA furnished D and trimming. The repertoire holds about 270,000 clones, with approximately 86% as singletons.

This chain joins TRBV6-5 and TRBJ1-1; 7 nucleotides align to TRBD1. This receptor was identified in a man aged 35-49 years with active or convalescent COVID-19. Sequencing was done on a sample of peripheral blood. CDR3: CASSLRQGLNTEAFF. In nucleotides, the CDR3 is TGTGCCAGCAGCCTCAGACAGGGATTGAACACTGAAGCTTTCTTT.